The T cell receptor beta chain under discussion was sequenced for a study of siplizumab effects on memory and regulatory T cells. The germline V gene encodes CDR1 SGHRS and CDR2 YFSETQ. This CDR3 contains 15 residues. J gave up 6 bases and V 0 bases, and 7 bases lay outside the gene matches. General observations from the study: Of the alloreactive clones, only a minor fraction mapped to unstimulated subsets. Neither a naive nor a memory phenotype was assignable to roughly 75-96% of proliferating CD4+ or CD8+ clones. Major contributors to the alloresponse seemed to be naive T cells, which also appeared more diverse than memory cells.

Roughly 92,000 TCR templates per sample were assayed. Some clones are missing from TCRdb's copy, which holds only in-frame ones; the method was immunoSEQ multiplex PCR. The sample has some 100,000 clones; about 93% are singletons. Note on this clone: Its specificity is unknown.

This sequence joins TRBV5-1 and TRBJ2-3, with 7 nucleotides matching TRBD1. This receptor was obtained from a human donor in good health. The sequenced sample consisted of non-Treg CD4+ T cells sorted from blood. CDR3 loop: CASSLGDRVVDTQYF. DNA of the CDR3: TGCGCCAGCAGCTTGGGTGACAGGGTTGTGGATACGCAGTATTTT.